Shown below are 15 T cell receptor beta chains from a single sample sequenced in a study of regulatory T cells in long-lasting Graves disease. HTBI primers from iRepertoire and Arm-PCR of CDR3 regions yielded the TCR beta libraries. TCRdb passed the multiplex PCR reads through MiXCR, listing each CDR3 protein once. The sample shows more than 400,000 distinct CDR3 sequences, about 17% of them seen only once. Time point described: newly diagnosed GD, antithyroid drugs for less than 3 months. With RNA extracted from PBMCs as input, the TCR library was made. The sample was also reused in another study, on T cells in Graves' hyperthyroidism and ophthalmopathy.

This specimen was peripheral blood mononuclear cells (PBMCs), taken at new diagnosis, from a patient treated with antithyroid drugs. Every receptor here comes from a woman aged 25 to 39 with Graves disease.

This clonotype was found a few times. The chain is built from TRBV15 and TRBJ1-2; tentatively, D is TRBD1 (5 bases). The germline CDR1 and CDR2 sequences are LNHNV and YYDKDF (reference sequence). This CDR3 region has 14 residues. The germline V and J ends were trimmed by 7 bases and 4 bases, with 16 bases remaining between them. The CDR3 spells CATTLRVQGYGYTF. In DNA, the CDR3 is TGTGCCACCACCTTAAGGGTCCAGGGCTATGGCTACACCTTC.

This chain links TRBV27 with TRBJ2-1; 7 nucleotides line up with TRBD1. The junction had 8 bases not matched to a gene; V was cut back by 5 bases and J by 4 bases. In germline, CDR1 is MNHEY, CDR2 SMNVEV (reference sequence). The CDR3 extends over 15 amino acids. CDR3 nucleotides: TGTGCCAGCAGTCCCCTCATGGACAGGTACAATGAGCAGTTCTTC. It is translated as CASSPLMDRYNEQFF.

As regards this clonotype: A read error may account for a junction end that differs from germline. The chain joins TRBV6-1 to TRBJ2-1, with D maybe TRBD2 (5 bases). Per germline, CDR1 MNHNS and CDR2 SASEGT. CDR3 size: 14 residues. The CDR3: CATGTWPTPPGGGF. Written as DNA, the CDR3 is TGTGCCACAGGCACATGGCCCACCCCCCCAGGTGGAGGATTC.

This clonotype has ten or more counts. The V call is TRBV20-1, the J call TRBJ1-3, with D maybe TRBD1 (5 bases). The CDR3 runs 16 residues. Germline V gene lookup returns CDR1 DFQATT and CDR2 SNEGSKA (reference sequence). The V gene lost 3 bases and the J gene lost 0 bases, with 15 bases spanning the gap. The CDR3: CSARGGTANSGNTIYF. Written as DNA, the CDR3 is TGCAGTGCTAGGGGGGGGACCGCCAACTCTGGAAACACCATATATTTT.

This CDR3 reads CATSRDLLNEQFF. The CDR3 nucleotides are TGTGCCACCAGCAGAGATCTCTTGAATGAGCAGTTCTTC. V and J are TRBV15 and TRBJ2-1; D unclear. The CDR3 length is 13 residues. CDR1 is LNHNV, CDR2 YYDKDF, per germline (reference sequence). V was shortened by 0 bases and J by 7 bases, with 7 bases between the two germline ends.

As to this clonotype: A much more abundant neighbour one base away suggests this may be a read error. No DNA is shown, since the ends of the CDR3 on it are uncertain; the CDR3 is the one TCRdb lists. CDR3 in amino acids: CASSYGTVGGGSTF. The chain employs TRBV13 and TRBJ1-2; the table calls TRBD1, which could not be checked here. Per germline, CDR1 PRHDT and CDR2 FYEKMQ (reference sequence). The CDR3 numbers 14 amino acids, ends counted.

This clonotype was detected ten times or more. CDR3 in DNA: TGTGCCAGCAGGTACGAGGGATCCTGGTGGATCACTGAAGCTTTCTTT. The encoded protein is CASRYEGSWWITEAFF. This chain links TRBV7-2 with TRBJ1-1; the D is unclear. CDR1 is SGHTA, CDR2 FQGNSA, per germline. The CDR3 runs 16 residues. Trimming pared 6 bases from V and 4 bases from J, leaving 21 bases between.

This clonotype was detected only a few times. The CDR3 nucleotides are TGTGCCAGCAGCTCCTACAGGGGTACCTCTGGGGCCAACGTCCTGACTTTC. The encoded protein is CASSSYRGTSGANVLTF. V is TRBV5-4 and J is TRBJ2-6; the match to TRBD1 covers 7 bases. Trimming took 3 bases from V and 0 from J; bases not matched to a gene: 6. Germline lookup yields CDR1 SGHNT and CDR2 YYREEE (reference sequence). The CDR3 is 17 residues long. Supplemented by reference TRBV5-4 and TRBJ2-6, the full variable domain reads ETGVTQSPTHLIKTRGQQVTLRCSSQSGHNTVSWYQQALGQGPQFIFQYYREEENGRGNFPPRFSGLQFPNYSSELNVNALELDDSALYLCASSSYRGTSGANVLTFGAGSRLTVL.

This clonotype has just a few counts. This chain joins TRBV5-1 and TRBJ2-1, with D unclear. Germline CDR1 SGHRS, CDR2 YFSETQ. CDR3 length: 13 amino acids. Trimming left V 6 bases short and J 5 bases short, with 12 bases between. The CDR3: CASTGGYDNEQFF. CDR3 bases: TGCGCCAGCACCGGTGGCTACGACAATGAGCAGTTCTTC.

V usage is TRBV12-3 or TRBV12-4 and J usage is TRBJ2-1; D is unresolved. Trimming removed 7 bases from V and 0 bases from J, with 13 bases in between. The CDR3 has 15 residues. In DNA, the CDR3 is TGTGCCAGCACCCTCGGAATTGGCTCCTACAATGAGCAGTTCTTC. Protein product: CASTLGIGSYNEQFF.

This clonotype was picked up many times. V is TRBV11-2 and J is TRBJ2-5, with 9 bases lining up with TRBD1. After removal of 2 bases from V and 5 bases from J, the junction contained 9 bases not matched to a gene. Per germline, CDR1 SGHAT and CDR2 FQNNGV. The length of the CDR3 is 16 residues. The CDR3 reads CASSLPLTGGQETQYF. CDR3 in DNA: TGTGCCAGCAGCTTACCCTTGACAGGGGGTCAGGAGACCCAGTACTTC.

This rearrangement joins TRBV28 to TRBJ1-6; TRBD1 might be the D (5 bases). The length of the CDR3 is 12 residues. V gave up 5 bases and J gave up 11 bases, with 10 bases separating them. Germline V gene lookup returns CDR1 MDHEN and CDR2 SYDVKM. For the CDR3, the DNA is TGTGCCAGCAGTCCAAGGGACGCACCCCTCCACTTT. It encodes CASSPRDAPLHF.

This clonotype occurred many times. This chain joins TRBV6-2 or TRBV6-3 and TRBJ2-3, with a possible D match to TRBD1 (5 bases). CDR3 size: 17 residues. V was clipped by 0 bases and J by 7 bases, with 20 bases between them. Germline lookup yields CDR1 MNHEY and CDR2 SVGEGT. The CDR3 DNA reads as TGTGCCAGCAGTTACTCGACAGAGTTAATTATAGGGAATACGCAGTATTTT. Amino acids: CASSYSTELIIGNTQYF.

The V call is TRBV18, the J call TRBJ2-1; the match to TRBD1 covers 9 bases. Germline V gives CDR1 KGHSH, CDR2 LQKENI. The CDR3 length is 16 residues. The V and J ends lost 3 bases and 0 bases, in that order; junction bases with no gene match: 3. This CDR3 reads CASSPRDRDSYNEQFF. CDR3 coding DNA: TGTGCCAGCTCACCCCGGGACAGGGACTCCTACAATGAGCAGTTCTTC.

V usage is TRBV7-8 and J usage is TRBJ1-3; tentatively, D is TRBD1 (6 bases). V was shortened by 6 bases and J by 0 bases, with 15 bases between the two germline ends. CDR3 length: 16 amino acids. Germline CDR1 reads SGHVS; CDR2 reads FQNEAQ. CDR3 sequence: CASRPQGRVSGNTIYF. The CDR3 bases are TGTGCCAGCAGACCACAGGGAAGGGTCTCTGGAAACACCATATATTTT. Using reference TRBV7-8 and TRBJ1-3 for the parts outside the CDR3, the full variable domain is GAGVSQSPRYKVAKRGQDVALRCDPISGHVSLFWYQQALGQGPEFLTYFQNEAQLDKSGLPSDRFFAERPEGSVSTLKIQRTQQEDSAVYLCASRPQGRVSGNTIYFGEGSWLTVV.